What follows is one T cell receptor beta chain and its context. Its antigen is undetermined. The germline V and J ends were trimmed by 5 bases and 8 bases, with 22 bases remaining between them. The germline V gene encodes CDR1 LNHDA and CDR2 SQIVND (reference sequence). There are 16 residues in the CDR3. The sample is drawn from a study of OX40 agonist ivuxolimab in advanced cancers. Sequencing used immunoSEQ multiplex PCR; TCRdb keeps in-frame clones, though not all of them. The sample lists around 68,000 clones, around 90% occurring once. Findings and caveats of the study: Expanded clones were, on average, more numerous among CD8+ T cells than CD4+.

The receptor was derived from an adult with an advanced solid tumor such as melanoma, head and neck, liver or kidney cancer. J is TRBJ1-5 and V is TRBV19; D uncertain. The specimen comprised CD4+ or CD8+ T cells sorted from blood, sampled in a trial of the OX40 agonist ivuxolimab. The DNA of the CDR3 is TGTGCCAGTAGTCCTGCCCGTTTCAGGCCCTTGGAGCCCCAGCATTTT. Its protein is CASSPARFRPLEPQHF.